These 6 T cell receptor beta chains were sequenced from one sample in a study of T cell responses to AZD1222 COVID-19 vaccine. Assay: immunoSEQ multiplex PCR; the TCRdb copy retains only in-frame clones and omits some. Here the sample spans about 180,000 clones, 88% being singletons. Sequenced here: peripheral blood, sampled 28 days after the second AZD1222 dose. These TCRs come from an adult who received the AZD1222 COVID-19 vaccine.

The rearrangement uses TRBV5-4 and TRBJ2-7; TRBD2 agrees at 10 bases. Germline values: CDR1 SGHNT, CDR2 YYREEE (reference sequence). The CDR3 extends over 17 amino acids. The J segment lost 2 bases and the V segment lost 4 bases, leaving 12 bases of the junction unmatched. In DNA, the CDR3 is TGTGCCAGCAGCCCGGGACTAGCGACAGCCCAAGCCTACGAGCAGTACTTC. Protein: CASSPGLATAQAYEQYF.

The chain employs TRBV5-1 and TRBJ2-7, with unresolved D. V was trimmed by 3 bases and J by 6 bases, leaving 13 bases between them. The CDR3 runs 13 residues. Germline CDR1 reads SGHRS; CDR2 reads YFSETQ. CDR3 protein: CASSWDSIGEQYF. The CDR3 DNA reads TGCGCCAGCAGCTGGGATTCGATTGGCGAGCAGTACTTC.

The V call is TRBV7-2, the J call TRBJ2-7; 11 bases fit TRBD1. This CDR3 region has 16 residues. V was clipped by 5 bases and J by 3 bases; unmatched bases: 9. Germline V CDR1 and CDR2: SGHTA, FQGNSA. CDR3 sequence: CASSVRPGTGGYEQYF. The DNA for the CDR3 is TGTGCCAGCAGCGTTCGACCCGGGACAGGGGGCTACGAGCAGTACTTC.

This chain connects TRBV30 to TRBJ1-1; D may be TRBD1 (5 bases). The CDR3 is 13 amino acids. V shed 4 bases and J shed 1 base, with 10 bases lying between them. Germline assignment: CDR1 GTSNPN and CDR2 SVGIG (reference sequence). The CDR3 coding sequence is TGTGCCTGGAAGAGACAGCCGAACACTGAAGCTTTCTTT. This codes for CAWKRQPNTEAFF.

This clone was seen a few times. The V call is TRBV24-1, the J call TRBJ2-2; D gene unclear. The CDR3 consists of 15 residues. Germline CDR1 and CDR2: KGHDR and SFDVKD. The V and J ends lost 5 bases and 0 bases respectively, with 9 bases between them. CDR3: CATSAQFSNTGELFF. The DNA for the CDR3 is TGTGCCACCAGTGCCCAGTTCTCGAACACCGGGGAGCTGTTTTTT.

This chain connects TRBV5-6 to TRBJ1-4; 10 nucleotides match TRBD1. The V gene end was trimmed by 4 bases and the J gene end by 8 bases; junction bases not matched to a gene: 5. The CDR3 consists of 14 residues. CDR1 is SGHDT, CDR2 YYEEEE, per germline. CDR3 region: CASSPGQGREKLFF. In nucleotides, the CDR3 is TGTGCCAGCAGCCCGGGACAGGGGCGCGAAAAACTGTTTTTT.